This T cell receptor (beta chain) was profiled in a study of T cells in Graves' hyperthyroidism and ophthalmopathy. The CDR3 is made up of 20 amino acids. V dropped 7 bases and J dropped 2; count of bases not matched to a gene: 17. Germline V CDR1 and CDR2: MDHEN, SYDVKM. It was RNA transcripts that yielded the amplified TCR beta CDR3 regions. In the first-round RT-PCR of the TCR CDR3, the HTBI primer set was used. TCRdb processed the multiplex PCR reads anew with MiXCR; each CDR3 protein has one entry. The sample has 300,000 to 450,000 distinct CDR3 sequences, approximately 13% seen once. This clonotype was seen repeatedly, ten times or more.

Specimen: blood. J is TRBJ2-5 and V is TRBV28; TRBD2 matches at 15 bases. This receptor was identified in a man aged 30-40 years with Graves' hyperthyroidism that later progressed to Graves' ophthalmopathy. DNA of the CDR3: TGTGCCAGCACCACTCGGTGGACTAGCGGGGGGGCCGGTGGACAAGAGACCCAGTACTTC. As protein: CASTTRWTSGGAGGQETQYF.